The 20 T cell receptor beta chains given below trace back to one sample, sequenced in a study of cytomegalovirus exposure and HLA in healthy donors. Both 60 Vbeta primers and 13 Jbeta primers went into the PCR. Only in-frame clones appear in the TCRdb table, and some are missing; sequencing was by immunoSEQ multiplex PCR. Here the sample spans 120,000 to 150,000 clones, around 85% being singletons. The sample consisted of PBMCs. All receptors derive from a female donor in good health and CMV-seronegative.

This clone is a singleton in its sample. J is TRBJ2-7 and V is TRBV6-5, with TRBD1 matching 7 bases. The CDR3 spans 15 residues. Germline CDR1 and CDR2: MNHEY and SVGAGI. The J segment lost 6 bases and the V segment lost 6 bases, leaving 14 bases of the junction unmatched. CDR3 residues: CASRPNRGRDAEQYF. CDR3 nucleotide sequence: TGTGCCAGCAGGCCAAACAGGGGAAGGGACGCCGAGCAGTACTTC.

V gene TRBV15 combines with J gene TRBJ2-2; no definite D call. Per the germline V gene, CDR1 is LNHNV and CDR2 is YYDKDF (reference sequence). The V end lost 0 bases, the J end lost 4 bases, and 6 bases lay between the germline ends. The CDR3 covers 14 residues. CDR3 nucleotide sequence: TGTGCCACCAGCAGAGATCTCTCCACCGGGGAGCTGTTTTTT. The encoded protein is CATSRDLSTGELFF.

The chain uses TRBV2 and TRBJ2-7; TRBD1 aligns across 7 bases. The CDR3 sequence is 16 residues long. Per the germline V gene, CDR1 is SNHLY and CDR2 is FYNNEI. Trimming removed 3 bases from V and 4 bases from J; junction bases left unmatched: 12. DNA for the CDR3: TGTGCCAGCAGTGAGACGCCCGGGACAGTGGGATACGAGCAGTACTTC. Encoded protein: CASSETPGTVGYEQYF.

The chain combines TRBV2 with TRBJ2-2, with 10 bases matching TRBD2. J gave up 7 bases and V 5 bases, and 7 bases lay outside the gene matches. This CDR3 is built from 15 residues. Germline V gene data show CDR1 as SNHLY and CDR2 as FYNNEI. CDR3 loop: CASSTSGIGGGELFF. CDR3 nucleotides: TGTGCCAGCAGTACTAGCGGGATAGGCGGCGGGGAGCTGTTTTTT.

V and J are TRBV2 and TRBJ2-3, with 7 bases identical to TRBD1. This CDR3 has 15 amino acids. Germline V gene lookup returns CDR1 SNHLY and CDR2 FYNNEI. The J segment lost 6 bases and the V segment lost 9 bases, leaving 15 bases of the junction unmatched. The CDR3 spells CARTALGQPKDTQYF. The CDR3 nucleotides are TGTGCCAGAACGGCCCTGGGACAGCCAAAGGATACGCAGTATTTT.

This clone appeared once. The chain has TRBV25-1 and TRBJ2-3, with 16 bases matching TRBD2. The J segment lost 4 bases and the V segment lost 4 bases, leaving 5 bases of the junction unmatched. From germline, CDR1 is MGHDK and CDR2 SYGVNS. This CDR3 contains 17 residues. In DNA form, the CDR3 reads TGTGCCAGCAGTGGGGGACTAGCGGGAGGGAAGGCAGATACGCAGTATTTT. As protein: CASSGGLAGGKADTQYF.

The CDR3: CASSSPRGGQGAAFF. CDR3 nucleotide sequence: TGTGCCAGCAGTTCCCCGAGAGGTGGACAGGGGGCAGCTTTCTTT. The chain carries TRBV28 and TRBJ1-1; 11 nucleotides match TRBD1. This CDR3 comprises 15 residues. With 4 bases clipped from V and 10 bases from J, the junction kept 11 bases outside the gene matches. The V gene's germline CDR1 is MDHEN and CDR2 SYDVKM.

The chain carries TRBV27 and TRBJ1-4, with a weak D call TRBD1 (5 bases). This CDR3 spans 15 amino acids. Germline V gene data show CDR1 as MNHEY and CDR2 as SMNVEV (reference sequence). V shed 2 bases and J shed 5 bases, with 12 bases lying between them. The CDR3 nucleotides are TGTGCCAGCAGTTTAACAGGTCATAGAAATGAAAAACTGTTTTTT. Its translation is CASSLTGHRNEKLFF.

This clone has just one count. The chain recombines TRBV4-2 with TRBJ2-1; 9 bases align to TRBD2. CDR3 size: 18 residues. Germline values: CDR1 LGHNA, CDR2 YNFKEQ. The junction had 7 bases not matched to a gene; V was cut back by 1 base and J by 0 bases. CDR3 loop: CASSQARSGRTSYNEQFF. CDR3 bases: TGTGCCAGCAGCCAAGCCAGGAGCGGGAGGACCTCCTACAATGAGCAGTTCTTC.

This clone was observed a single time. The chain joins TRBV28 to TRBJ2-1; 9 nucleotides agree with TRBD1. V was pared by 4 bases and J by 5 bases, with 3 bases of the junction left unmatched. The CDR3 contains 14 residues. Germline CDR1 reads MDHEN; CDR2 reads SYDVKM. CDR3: CASSWDRVDNEQFF. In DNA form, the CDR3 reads TGTGCCAGCAGTTGGGACAGGGTAGACAATGAGCAGTTCTTC.

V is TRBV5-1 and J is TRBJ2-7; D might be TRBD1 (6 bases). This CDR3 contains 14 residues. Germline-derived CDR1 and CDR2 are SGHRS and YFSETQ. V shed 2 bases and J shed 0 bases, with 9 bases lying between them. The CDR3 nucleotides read TGCGCCAGCAGCTTCGACAGGAGCTCCTACGAGCAGTACTTC. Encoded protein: CASSFDRSSYEQYF. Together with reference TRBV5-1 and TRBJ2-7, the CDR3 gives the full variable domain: KAGVTQTPRYLIKTRGQQVTLSCSPISGHRSVSWYQQTPGQGLQFLFEYFSETQRNKGNFPGRFSGRQFSNSRSEMNVSTLELGDSALYLCASSFDRSSYEQYFGPGTRLTVT.

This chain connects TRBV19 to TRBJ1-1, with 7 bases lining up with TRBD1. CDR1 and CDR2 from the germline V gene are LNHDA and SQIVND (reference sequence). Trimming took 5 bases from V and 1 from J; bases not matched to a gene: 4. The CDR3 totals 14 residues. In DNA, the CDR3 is TGTGCCAGTAGTCCGGACAGGCCGAACACTGAAGCTTTCTTT. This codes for CASSPDRPNTEAFF.

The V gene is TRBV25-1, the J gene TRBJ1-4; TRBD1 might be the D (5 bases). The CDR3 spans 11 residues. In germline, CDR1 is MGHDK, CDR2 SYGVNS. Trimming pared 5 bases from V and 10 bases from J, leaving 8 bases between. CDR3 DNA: TGTGCCAGCAGTCTAGGGGTAAAACTGTTTTTT. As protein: CASSLGVKLFF.

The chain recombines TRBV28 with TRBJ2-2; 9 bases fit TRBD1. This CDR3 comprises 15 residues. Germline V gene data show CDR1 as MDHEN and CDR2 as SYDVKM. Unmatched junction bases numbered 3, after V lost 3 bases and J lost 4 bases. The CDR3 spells CASSLGDRATGELFF. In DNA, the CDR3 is TGTGCCAGCAGTTTGGGGGACAGGGCCACCGGGGAGCTGTTTTTT.

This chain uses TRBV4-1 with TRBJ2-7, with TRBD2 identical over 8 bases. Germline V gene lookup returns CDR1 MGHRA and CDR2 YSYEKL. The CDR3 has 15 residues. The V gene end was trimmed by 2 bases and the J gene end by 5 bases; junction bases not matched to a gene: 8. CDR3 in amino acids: CASSQKSGSGDEQYF. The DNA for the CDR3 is TGCGCCAGCAGCCAAAAAAGCGGGAGTGGCGACGAGCAGTACTTC.

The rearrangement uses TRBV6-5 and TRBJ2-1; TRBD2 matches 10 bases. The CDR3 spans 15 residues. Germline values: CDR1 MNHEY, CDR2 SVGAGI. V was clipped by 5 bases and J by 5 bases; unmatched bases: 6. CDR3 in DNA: TGTGCCAGCAGTAAACCTAGCGGGGGCCACAATGAGCAGTTCTTC. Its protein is CASSKPSGGHNEQFF.

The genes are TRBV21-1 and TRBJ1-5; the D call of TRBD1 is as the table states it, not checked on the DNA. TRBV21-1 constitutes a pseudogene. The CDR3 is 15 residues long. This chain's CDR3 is CASRPTGHRNQPQHF. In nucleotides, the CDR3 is TGTGCCAGCAGACCGACAGGGCATCGGAATCAGCCCCAGCATTTT.

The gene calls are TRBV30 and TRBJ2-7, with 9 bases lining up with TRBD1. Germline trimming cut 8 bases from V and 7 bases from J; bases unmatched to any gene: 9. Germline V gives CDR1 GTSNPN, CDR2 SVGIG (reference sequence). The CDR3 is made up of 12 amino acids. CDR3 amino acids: CALSGTGWEQYF. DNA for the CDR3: TGTGCCCTCTCCGGGACAGGGTGGGAGCAGTACTTC.

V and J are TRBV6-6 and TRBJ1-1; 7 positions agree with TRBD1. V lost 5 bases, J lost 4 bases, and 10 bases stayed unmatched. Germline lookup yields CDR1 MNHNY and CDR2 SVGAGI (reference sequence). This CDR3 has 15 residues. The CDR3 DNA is TGTGCCAGCAGTCCTCGGACAGGTTCTGGCACTGAAGCTTTCTTT. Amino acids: CASSPRTGSGTEAFF.

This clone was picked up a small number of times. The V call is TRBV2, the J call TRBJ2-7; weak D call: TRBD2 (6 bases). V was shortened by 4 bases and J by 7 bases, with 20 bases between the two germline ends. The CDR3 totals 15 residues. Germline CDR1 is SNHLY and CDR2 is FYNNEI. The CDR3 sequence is CASSASTSPTREQYF. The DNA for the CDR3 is TGTGCCAGCAGTGCCTCAACTAGCCCAACGAGGGAGCAGTACTTC.